The 14 T cell receptor beta chains below come from one sample, sequenced in a study of blood T cell repertoires in COVID-19. TCRdb's table, derived via immunoSEQ multiplex PCR, lists solely in-frame clones and lacks some. The sample consists of a few hundred thousand clones, approximately 82% of them appearing once. The material sequenced was peripheral blood. The source is a woman aged 80 or over with acute or convalescent COVID-19.

The genes are TRBV28 and TRBJ2-6; 8 bases match TRBD1. This CDR3 comprises 17 residues. Germline V gene sequence: CDR1 MDHEN, CDR2 SYDVKM. J gave up 0 bases and V 6 bases, and 7 bases lay outside the gene matches. The CDR3 here is CASSPAGGLSGANVLTF. The CDR3 DNA sequence: TGTGCCAGCAGCCCGGCAGGGGGCCTCTCTGGGGCCAACGTCCTGACTTTC.

The rearrangement links TRBV6-2 or TRBV6-3 to TRBJ1-4, with D possibly matching TRBD1 (6 bases). Germline V CDR1 and CDR2: MNHEY, SVGEGT. Trimming removed 4 bases from V and 0 bases from J, with 12 bases in between. The CDR3 has 16 amino acids. The chain's CDR3 is CASSSRDTSTNEKLFF. The CDR3 DNA follows: TGTGCCAGCAGTTCCCGGGACACTTCAACTAATGAAAAACTGTTTTTT.

The J gene is TRBJ1-6, the V gene TRBV19, with D perhaps matching TRBD1 (6 bases). There are 15 residues in the CDR3. The V and J ends lost 5 bases and 3 bases respectively, with 11 bases between them. From germline, CDR1 is LNHDA and CDR2 SQIVND (reference sequence). The CDR3 DNA sequence: TGTGCCAGTAGTCCCGAGGACAGCTATAATTCACCCCTCCACTTT. This encodes CASSPEDSYNSPLHF.

The gene calls are TRBV4-1 and TRBJ1-1; D perhaps matches TRBD1 (6 bases). Deletions cut 1 base from V and 4 bases from J, with 22 bases between. CDR3 length: 18 residues. Germline V gene lookup returns CDR1 MGHRA and CDR2 YSYEKL. DNA of the CDR3: TGCGCCAGCAGCCAAGTCGGCCTGGGTACAGGGCCCCCCACTGAAGCTTTCTTT. This sequence encodes CASSQVGLGTGPPTEAFF.

The V and J genes are TRBV10-3 and TRBJ1-1, with D possibly TRBD1 on 5 matching bases. The CDR3 consists of 14 residues. Trimming left V 7 bases short and J 1 base short, with 13 bases between. Germline CDR1 reads ENHRY; CDR2 reads SYGVKD. The CDR3 nucleotides read TGTGCCATCATGAAGGGGCCCTCGAACACTGAAGCTTTCTTT. Protein product: CAIMKGPSNTEAFF.

This chain connects TRBV7-9 to TRBJ2-3; 7 nucleotides agree with TRBD2. This CDR3 spans 15 amino acids. Trimming cost V 1 base and J 1 base; bases outside gene matches: 2. CDR1 is SEHNR, CDR2 FQNEAQ, per germline (reference sequence). The CDR3 loop is CASSLGGGRTDTQYF. CDR3 nucleotide sequence: TGTGCCAGCAGCTTAGGGGGGGGACGCACAGATACGCAGTATTTT.

On this clone: Other DNA sequences in the sample encode the same CDR3. CDR3 in amino acids: CASSLSGGEAFF. The DNA for the CDR3 is TGTGCCAGCAGTTTAAGTGGGGGGGAAGCTTTCTTT. This rearrangement joins TRBV28 to TRBJ1-1; D may be TRBD1 (5 bases). V lost 2 bases to trimming and J lost 8 bases, with 9 bases between them. Germline V lookup: CDR1 MDHEN, CDR2 SYDVKM. The CDR3 extends over 12 amino acids.

The chain combines TRBV19 with TRBJ1-2; 7 positions agree with TRBD1. The CDR3 is made up of 14 amino acids. Per germline, CDR1 LNHDA and CDR2 SQIVND (reference sequence). The V gene end was trimmed by 6 bases and the J gene end by 4 bases; junction bases not matched to a gene: 8. CDR3 nucleotides: TGTGCCAGTAGGACTGGTGGGACAGTCTATGGCTACACCTTC. Its protein is CASRTGGTVYGYTF. Combining the CDR3 with reference TRBV19 and TRBJ1-2 gives the whole variable domain DGGITQSPKYLFRKEGQNVTLSCEQNLNHDAMYWYRQDPGQGLRLIYYSQIVNDFQKGDIAEGYSVSREKKESFPLTVTSAQKNPTAFYLCASRTGGTVYGYTFGSGTRLTVV.

The chain is built from TRBV28 and TRBJ1-6; D may be TRBD1 (6 bases). Germline V CDR1 and CDR2: MDHEN, SYDVKM. The CDR3 contains 14 residues. V lost 5 bases, J lost 5 bases, and 10 bases lay in between. In DNA form, the CDR3 reads TGTGCCAGCAGTCTACAGGGCCATAATTCACCCCTCCACTTT. This codes for CASSLQGHNSPLHF.

The rearrangement uses TRBV11-3 and TRBJ1-4; maybe TRBD1 (5 bases). This CDR3 contains 14 residues. V was shortened by 3 bases and J by 8 bases, with 13 bases between the two germline ends. Germline V gene data show CDR1 as SGHNT and CDR2 as YENEEA. This CDR3 reads CASSFRARGEKLFF. CDR3 nucleotide sequence: TGTGCCAGCAGCTTCAGGGCCCGCGGCGAAAAACTGTTTTTT.

The chain is built from TRBV11-2 and TRBJ2-7; D unresolved. The CDR3 spans 14 residues. The V and J ends lost 0 bases and 0 bases respectively, with 6 bases between them. Germline CDR1 is SGHAT and CDR2 is FQNNGV. This CDR3 reads CASSLERSSYEQYF. CDR3 DNA: TGTGCCAGCAGCTTAGAACGGAGCTCCTACGAGCAGTACTTC.

This clone was picked up a small number of times. V gene TRBV12-3 or TRBV12-4 combines with J gene TRBJ1-1; D is perhaps TRBD1 (6 bases). V lost 4 bases to trimming and J lost 3 bases, with 9 bases between them. The CDR3 is made up of 13 amino acids. As DNA, the CDR3 is TGTGCCAGCAGTTCCAGACAGGACACTGAAGCTTTCTTT. Residues: CASSSRQDTEAFF.

V is TRBV6-5 and J is TRBJ2-3; 9 bases map to TRBD2. Germline V gene sequence: CDR1 MNHEY, CDR2 SVGAGI. V gave up 6 bases and J gave up 5 bases; unmatched junction bases: 9. The CDR3 sequence is 15 residues long. The CDR3 DNA follows: TGTGCCAGCAGGATTAGCGGGGGCCCCAGAGATACGCAGTATTTT. It codes for CASRISGGPRDTQYF.

The chain links TRBV9 to TRBJ1-3; D unresolved. The CDR3 extends over 14 amino acids. CDR1 and CDR2 (germline): SGDLS, YYNGEE. V was pared by 5 bases and J by 0 bases, with 9 bases between. CDR3 loop: CASRGGSSGNTIYF. The CDR3 coding sequence is TGTGCCAGCAGGGGAGGGAGCTCTGGAAACACCATATATTTT.